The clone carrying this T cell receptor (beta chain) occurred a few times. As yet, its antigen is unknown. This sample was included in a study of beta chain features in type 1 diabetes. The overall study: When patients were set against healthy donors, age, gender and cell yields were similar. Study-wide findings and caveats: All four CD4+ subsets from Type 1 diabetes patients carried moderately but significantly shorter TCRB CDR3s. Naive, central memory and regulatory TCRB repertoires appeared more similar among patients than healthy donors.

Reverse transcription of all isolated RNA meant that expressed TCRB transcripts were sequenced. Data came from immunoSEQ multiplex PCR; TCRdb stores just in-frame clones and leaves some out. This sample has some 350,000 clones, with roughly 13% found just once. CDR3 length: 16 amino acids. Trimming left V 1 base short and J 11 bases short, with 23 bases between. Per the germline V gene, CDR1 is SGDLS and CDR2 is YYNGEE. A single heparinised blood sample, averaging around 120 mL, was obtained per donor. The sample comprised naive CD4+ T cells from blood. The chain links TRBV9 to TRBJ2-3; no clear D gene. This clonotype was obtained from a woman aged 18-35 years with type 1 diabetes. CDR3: CASSVSPSQADAGQYF. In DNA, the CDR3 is TGTGCCAGCAGCGTATCCCCTTCCCAGGCTGATGCTGGGCAGTATTTT.